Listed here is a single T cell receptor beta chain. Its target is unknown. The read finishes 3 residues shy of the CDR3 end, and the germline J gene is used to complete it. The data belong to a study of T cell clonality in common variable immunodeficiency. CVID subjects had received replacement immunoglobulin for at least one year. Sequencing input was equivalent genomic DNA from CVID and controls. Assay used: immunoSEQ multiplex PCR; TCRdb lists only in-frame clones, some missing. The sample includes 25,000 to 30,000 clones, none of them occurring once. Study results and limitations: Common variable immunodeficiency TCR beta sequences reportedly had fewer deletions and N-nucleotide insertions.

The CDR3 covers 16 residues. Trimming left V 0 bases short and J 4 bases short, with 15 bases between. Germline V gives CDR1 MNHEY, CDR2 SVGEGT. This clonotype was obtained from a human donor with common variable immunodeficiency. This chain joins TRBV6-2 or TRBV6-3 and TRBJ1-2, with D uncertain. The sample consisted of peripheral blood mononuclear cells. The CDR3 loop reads CASSYSPISFGYGYTF. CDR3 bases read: TGTGCCAGCAGTTACTCCCCGATAAGCTTCGGCTATGGC.